Following are 15 T cell receptor beta chains from one sample sequenced in a study of preoperative IRX-2 immunotherapy in early breast cancer. Treatment noted: preoperative locoregional IRX-2 cytokine immunotherapy. Clones were sequenced by immunoSEQ multiplex PCR, and TCRdb holds only the in-frame ones, with some missing. The repertoire consists of over 25,000 clones, with around 74% occurring once and the leading ten covering roughly 6.8%. This sample comprised lymph node tissue, obtained after IRX-2 immunotherapy. The receptors were gathered from a human donor with breast cancer.

Only one count was recorded for this clone. This sequence joins TRBV6-8 and TRBJ2-7; 7 bases align to TRBD1. The CDR3 has 16 residues. V was clipped by 6 bases and J by 2 bases; unmatched bases: 13. Per germline, CDR1 MNHGY and CDR2 SAAAGT. The CDR3: CASSPITGEKAYEQYF. CDR3 nucleotides: TGTGCCAGCAGCCCGATTACAGGGGAGAAAGCCTACGAGCAGTACTTC.

This clone was picked up one time. V gene TRBV6-8 combines with J gene TRBJ1-4, with unresolved D. V was clipped by 5 bases and J by 5 bases, with 18 bases between them. The V gene's germline CDR1 is MNHGY and CDR2 SAAAGT. The length of the CDR3 is 16 residues. CDR3 DNA: TGTGCCAGCAGTGTCTGGCATGTGGCGAAAAATGAAAAACTGTTTTTT. Translation: CASSVWHVAKNEKLFF.

The chain couples TRBV4-1 to TRBJ1-1; D is unresolved. V lost 0 bases and J 0 bases, leaving 5 bases between the germline ends. Germline V lookup: CDR1 MGHRA, CDR2 YSYEKL. CDR3 length equals 14 residues. CDR3 nucleotide sequence: TGCGCCAGCAGCCAAGATCGGGTGAACACTGAAGCTTTCTTT. This gives the protein CASSQDRVNTEAFF.

The J gene is TRBJ1-5, the V gene TRBV28; a possible D gene is TRBD1 (5 bases). The V end lost 6 bases, the J end lost 6 bases, and 24 bases lay between the germline ends. The CDR3 spans 17 residues. Looked up from germline, CDR1 is MDHEN and CDR2 is SYDVKM. As DNA, the CDR3 is TGTGCCAGCAGCCTGACCACCGGCCCCATGGGGGTTCAGCCCCAGCATTTT. This gives the protein CASSLTTGPMGVQPQHF.

The J gene is TRBJ2-7, the V gene TRBV6-7, with 7 bases aligning to TRBD2. TRBV6-7 is an ORF; its function is uncertain. J gave up 3 bases and V 7 bases, and 12 bases lay outside the gene matches. The CDR3 sequence is 15 residues long. For the CDR3, the DNA is TGTGCCAGCACCAAGGGGAGGGAAGTCAGCTACGAGCAGTACTTC. Its translation: CASTKGREVSYEQYF.

Sample share makes this clone medium-sized. The CDR3 DNA sequence: TGTGCCACCTTAAGCTTATACAATGAGCAGTTCTTC. This encodes CATLSLYNEQFF. The J gene is TRBJ2-1, the V gene TRBV6-8; no reliable D call. Germline CDR1 MNHGY, CDR2 SAAAGT. This CDR3 contains 12 residues. Trimming left V 10 bases short and J 4 bases short, with 11 bases between.

The rearrangement links TRBV7-6 to TRBJ2-2, with TRBD1 matching over 10 bases. The CDR3 sequence is 15 residues long. The germline CDR1 and CDR2 sequences are SGHVS and FNYEAQ. The ends lost 4 bases at V and 7 bases at J; junction bases unmatched: 6. Written as DNA, the CDR3 is TGTGCCAGCAGCTGGGGACAGGGGTTTGGCGGGGAGCTGTTTTTT. This translates into CASSWGQGFGGELFF. Together with reference TRBV7-6 and TRBJ2-2, the CDR3 gives the full variable domain: GAGVSQSPRYKVTKRGQDVALRCDPISGHVSLYWYRQALGQGPEFLTYFNYEAQQDKSGLPNDRFSAERPEGSISTLTIQRTEQRDSAMYRCASSWGQGFGGELFFGEGSRLTVL.

The V gene is TRBV25-1, the J gene TRBJ1-5, with 7 bases identical to TRBD1. CDR3 size: 16 residues. Germline-derived CDR1 and CDR2 are MGHDK and SYGVNS. V dropped 0 bases and J dropped 6; count of bases not matched to a gene: 8. DNA of the CDR3: TGTGCCAGCAGTGAATATTGTCACAGGGACAGTCAGCCCCAGCATTTT. Its translation is CASSEYCHRDSQPQHF.

V usage is TRBV18 and J usage is TRBJ2-7; tentative D call: TRBD1 (6 bases). This CDR3 comprises 15 residues. Germline-derived CDR1 and CDR2 are KGHSH and LQKENI. V was clipped by 0 bases and J by 7 bases, with 16 bases between them. For the CDR3, the DNA is TGTGCCAGCTCACCACCGGGACACGGGCTAAGGGAGCAGTACTTC. Translated: CASSPPGHGLREQYF.

The chain uses TRBV6-8 and TRBJ2-5, with 12 bases that match TRBD2. CDR3 length: 16 amino acids. Germline V gives CDR1 MNHGY, CDR2 SAAAGT. Germline trimming cut 2 bases from V and 5 bases from J; bases unmatched to any gene: 6. This CDR3 reads CASSYPSGRARETQYF. DNA of the CDR3: TGTGCCAGCAGTTACCCTAGCGGGAGGGCCCGGGAGACCCAGTACTTC.

The chain joins TRBV5-1 to TRBJ1-2; no definite D call. V was pared by 0 bases and J by 8 bases, with 17 bases between. This CDR3 has 15 amino acids. The germline gives CDR1 SGHRS, CDR2 YFSETQ. The DNA of the CDR3 is TGCGCCAGCAGCTTGGTGTACCGCGGAACGGGGGGCTACACCTTC. It encodes CASSLVYRGTGGYTF.

The V and J genes are TRBV6-8 and TRBJ1-2; D may be TRBD1 (6 bases). Trimming left V 1 base short and J 0 bases short, with 9 bases between. The CDR3 consists of 15 residues. Germline assignment: CDR1 MNHGY and CDR2 SAAAGT. The CDR3 spells CASSYFGGPNYGYTF. The CDR3 DNA sequence: TGTGCCAGCAGTTACTTTGGGGGCCCTAACTATGGCTACACCTTC.

J is TRBJ2-6 and V is TRBV28; D tentatively reads TRBD1 or TRBD2 (5 bases each). The ends were cut back, 6 bases at V and 3 bases at J, with 18 bases in the middle. Germline-derived CDR1 and CDR2 are MDHEN and SYDVKM. This CDR3 is built from 17 residues. CDR3 in DNA: TGTGCCAGCAGCTGGGGGTTTCAAGGATATGGGGCCAACGTCCTGACTTTC. It translates to CASSWGFQGYGANVLTF. Supplemented by reference TRBV28 and TRBJ2-6, the full variable domain reads DVKVTQSSRYLVKRTGEKVFLECVQDMDHENMFWYRQDPGLGLRLIYFSYDVKMKEKGDIPEGYSVSREKKERFSLILESASTNQTSMYLCASSWGFQGYGANVLTFGAGSRLTVL.

V and J are TRBV7-2 and TRBJ2-2; 7 bases match TRBD1. The ends lost 5 bases at V and 0 bases at J; junction bases unmatched: 3. Germline V gene sequence: CDR1 SGHTA, CDR2 FQGNSA. This CDR3 spans 15 amino acids. For the CDR3, the DNA is TGTGCCAGCAGCCTGGGACAGCCGAACACCGGGGAGCTGTTTTTT. Translating it yields CASSLGQPNTGELFF. Variable domain in full (rest from reference TRBV7-2 and TRBJ2-2): GAGVSQSPSNKVTEKGKDVELRCDPISGHTALYWYRQSLGQGLEFLIYFQGNSAPDKSGLPSDRFSAERTGGSVSTLTIQRTQQEDSAVYLCASSLGQPNTGELFFGEGSRLTVL.

The chain couples TRBV19 to TRBJ2-3, with no clear D. The germline gives CDR1 LNHDA, CDR2 SQIVND (reference sequence). With 2 bases removed from V and 1 base from J, the gap between germline ends came to 10 bases. The length of the CDR3 is 15 residues. CDR3 region: CASSISGRGTDTQYF. The CDR3 nucleotides read TGTGCCAGTAGTATATCAGGACGGGGCACAGATACGCAGTATTTT.